The 27 T cell receptor beta chains below were found in one sample sequenced in a study of radiation and T cells in renal cell carcinoma. Assay used: immunoSEQ multiplex PCR; TCRdb lists only in-frame clones, some missing. This table has some 80,000 clones, roughly 85% appearing once. Time point denoted: blood 4 weeks post-SBRT, at nephrectomy. Treatment in this sample: 15 Gy SBRT to primary tumor, nephrectomy 4 weeks later. Here the sequenced sample was blood, taken from a patient whose treatment included radiotherapy and nephrectomy. Source of these receptors: a woman aged 60-75 years with renal cell carcinoma.

J is TRBJ2-4 and V is TRBV28; D is perhaps TRBD2 (7 bases). V gave up 6 bases and J gave up 2 bases, with 20 bases separating them. The CDR3 loop spans 17 amino acids. Germline loops: CDR1 MDHEN, CDR2 SYDVKM. The CDR3 region has the DNA TGTGCCAGCAGCCAGGATCGGGGGGCATCGTCCAAAAACATTCAGTACTTC. It codes for CASSQDRGASSKNIQYF.

In its sample, this clone was seen once. This same CDR3 is encoded by further DNA sequences in the sample. The genes are TRBV7-2 and TRBJ1-2; D remains unclear. V was shortened by 1 base and J by 3 bases, with 6 bases between the two germline ends. There are 13 residues in the CDR3. Germline CDR1 SGHTA, CDR2 FQGNSA. The CDR3 reads CASSLGLDYGYTF. DNA of the CDR3: TGTGCCAGCAGCTTAGGACTCGACTATGGCTACACCTTC.

This chain joins TRBV7-2 and TRBJ1-5; D is unclear. The CDR3 length is 13 residues. Germline CDR1 and CDR2: SGHTA and FQGNSA. Trimming took 5 bases from V and 7 from J, leaving 12 bases between them. The CDR3 sequence is CASSPNGPQPQHF. The CDR3, as DNA: TGTGCCAGCAGCCCGAACGGACCGCAGCCCCAGCATTTT. Full variable domain (outside the CDR3, taken from reference TRBV7-2 and TRBJ1-5): GAGVSQSPSNKVTEKGKDVELRCDPISGHTALYWYRQSLGQGLEFLIYFQGNSAPDKSGLPSDRFSAERTGGSVSTLTIQRTQQEDSAVYLCASSPNGPQPQHFGDGTRLSIL.

In this sample, this clone turned up a few times. The rearrangement links TRBV28 to TRBJ2-7; D may correspond to TRBD1 or TRBD2 (6 bases each). CDR1 is MDHEN, CDR2 SYDVKM, per germline. This CDR3 has 15 amino acids. Trimming shortened V by 3 bases and J by 4 bases, and 16 bases separated the two germline ends. DNA for the CDR3: TGTGCCAGCAGTTTTGGGGGGCGGCAGGGGTACGAGCAGTACTTC. Its protein product is CASSFGGRQGYEQYF.

The genes are TRBV5-6 and TRBJ1-2; D uncertain. V was cut by 3 bases and J by 4 bases, with 10 bases left in between. This CDR3 is built from 13 residues. CDR1 is SGHDT and CDR2 is YYEEEE in the germline V gene. CDR3 amino acids: CASSSDAPYGYTF. The CDR3 DNA reads as TGTGCCAGCAGCTCCGATGCCCCCTATGGCTACACCTTC.

This chain uses TRBV19 with TRBJ2-5; TRBD1 matches at 10 bases. V trimming: 5 bases; J trimming: 3 bases; junction bases outside the gene matches: 3. This CDR3 region has 14 residues. Germline V lookup: CDR1 LNHDA, CDR2 SQIVND (reference sequence). The CDR3 is CASSLGQGEETQYF. DNA of the CDR3: TGTGCCAGTAGTCTCGGACAGGGGGAAGAGACCCAGTACTTC.

This clone showed up just once. The chain recombines TRBV15 with TRBJ2-7, with D perhaps assigned TRBD1 or TRBD2 (5 bases each). CDR1 is LNHNV and CDR2 is YYDKDF in the germline V gene (reference sequence). CDR3 length: 14 amino acids. V was clipped by 3 bases and J by 4 bases, with 13 bases between them. In nucleotides, the CDR3 is TGTGCCACCAGCAGCGAAGGGACGGGGTACGAGCAGTACTTC. Amino acids: CATSSEGTGYEQYF. Full variable domain (remainder filled in from reference TRBV15 and TRBJ2-7): DAMVIQNPRYQVTQFGKPVTLSCSQTLNHNVMYWYQQKSSQAPKLLFHYYDKDFNNEADTPDNFQSRRPNTSFCFLDIRSPGLGDTAMYLCATSSEGTGYEQYFGPGTRLTVT.

The V and J genes are TRBV5-1 and TRBJ2-2; maybe TRBD1 (5 bases). Germline CDR1 and CDR2: SGHRS and YFSETQ. The V gene lost 0 bases and the J gene lost 3 bases, with 15 bases spanning the gap. The CDR3 is 17 residues long. The CDR3 loop is CASSLAGDSRYTGELFF. The CDR3 DNA follows: TGCGCCAGCAGCTTGGCCGGAGACAGTCGGTACACCGGGGAGCTGTTTTTT.

This clone has a single count. This chain uses TRBV13 with TRBJ2-5; 12 nucleotides line up with TRBD1. Germline V lookup: CDR1 PRHDT, CDR2 FYEKMQ (reference sequence). The CDR3 runs to 14 residues. J was trimmed by 5 bases and V by 10 bases; bases with no gene match: 8. The CDR3 sequence is CATAGQGARETQYF. DNA of the CDR3: TGTGCCACCGCGGGACAGGGGGCAAGGGAGACCCAGTACTTC.

The V and J genes are TRBV2 and TRBJ1-2; D is undetermined. The CDR3 covers 12 residues. With 6 bases removed from V and 4 bases from J, the gap between germline ends came to 9 bases. Germline V gives CDR1 SNHLY, CDR2 FYNNEI. The CDR3 DNA is TGTGCCAGCAGGGTGGACGGCTATGGCTACACCTTC. Translated, it gives CASRVDGYGYTF.

The genes are TRBV19 and TRBJ1-2; D gene uncertain. Trimming cost V 5 bases and J 2 bases, with 6 bases left between them. Germline V gene lookup returns CDR1 LNHDA and CDR2 SQIVND (reference sequence). The CDR3 is 12 amino acids. The CDR3 nucleotides are TGTGCCAGTAGTGTGGGGAACTATGGCTACACCTTC. Residues: CASSVGNYGYTF.

The rearrangement joins TRBV6-4 to TRBJ1-5; D not certain. V was clipped by 0 bases and J by 1 base, with 4 bases between them. The CDR3 extends over 14 amino acids. CDR1 is MRHNA, CDR2 SNTAGT, per germline. The CDR3 sequence is CASSDSPSNQPQHF. CDR3 bases: TGTGCCAGCAGTGACTCGCCAAGCAATCAGCCCCAGCATTTT.

The chain couples TRBV9 to TRBJ2-3, with D hard to call. Trimming left V 1 base short and J 6 bases short, with 9 bases between. Germline CDR1 reads SGDLS; CDR2 reads YYNGEE. The CDR3 contains 13 residues. The CDR3 DNA reads TGTGCCAGCAGCGTATTCCTGGAGGATACGCAGTATTTT. Protein: CASSVFLEDTQYF.

This clone was picked up a small number of times. The chain combines TRBV30 with TRBJ1-1; possibly TRBD1 for D (5 bases). The V end lost 1 base, the J end lost 1 base, and 13 bases lay between the germline ends. Germline-derived CDR1 and CDR2 are GTSNPN and SVGIG (reference sequence). This CDR3 region has 15 residues. The DNA of the CDR3 is TGTGCCTGGAGTGCCCAGGGCAGGGCGAACACTGAAGCTTTCTTT. It yields the protein CAWSAQGRANTEAFF.

DNA for the CDR3: TGTGCCAGCAGCTTGAAAGGGAACACCGGGGAGCTGTTTTTT. It is translated as CASSLKGNTGELFF. The chain has TRBV7-9 and TRBJ2-2; unclear D gene. The V gene lost 3 bases and the J gene lost 1 base, with 6 bases spanning the gap. Germline V lookup: CDR1 SEHNR, CDR2 FQNEAQ (reference sequence). The CDR3 totals 14 residues.

A single count supports this clone. Its ends do not fully match the called genes, so a read error is possible. V usage is TRBV15 and J usage is TRBJ2-1, with D tentatively TRBD1 (6 bases). The CDR3 length is 13 residues. Germline lookup yields CDR1 LNHNV and CDR2 YYDKDF (reference sequence). DNA for the CDR3: TGTGCCACCAGCTCCACAAAACAGGGTCGGCCGCTCTTC. It is translated as CATSSTKQGRPLF.

This rearrangement joins TRBV9 to TRBJ2-3; perhaps TRBD1 as D (7 bases). Looked up from germline, CDR1 is SGDLS and CDR2 is YYNGEE. V shed 0 bases and J shed 8 bases, with 19 bases lying between them. CDR3 length equals 16 residues. For the CDR3, the DNA is TGTGCCAGCAGCGTAGGGGGGGACAGACGGGCGGGTACGCAGTATTTT. As protein: CASSVGGDRRAGTQYF.

The chain employs TRBV30 and TRBJ1-2; D unclear. This CDR3 comprises 13 residues. Germline V gene data show CDR1 as GTSNPN and CDR2 as SVGIG (reference sequence). Trimming removed 1 base at V and 2 bases at J, with 8 bases between. CDR3 in amino acids: CAWSATPNYGYTF. The CDR3 nucleotides are TGTGCCTGGAGTGCGACTCCCAACTATGGCTACACCTTC.

The rearrangement links TRBV18 to TRBJ2-2; unclear D gene. V was trimmed by 3 bases and J by 5 bases, leaving 13 bases between them. Per germline, CDR1 KGHSH and CDR2 LQKENI. CDR3 length: 15 residues. The CDR3 protein is CASSPVSAETGELFF. As DNA, the CDR3 is TGTGCCAGCTCACCGGTATCTGCAGAGACCGGGGAGCTGTTTTTT.

This clone was recorded once. The chain employs TRBV28 and TRBJ2-7; 7 bases are shared with TRBD1. This CDR3 has 14 residues. The junction had 10 bases not matched to a gene; V was cut back by 7 bases and J by 4 bases. Germline V CDR1 and CDR2: MDHEN, SYDVKM. The CDR3 loop reads CASNSPGQKYEQYF. CDR3 DNA: TGTGCCAGCAACTCACCGGGACAGAAATACGAGCAGTACTTC. The variable domain in full, with the rest retrieved from reference TRBV28 and TRBJ2-7, is DVKVTQSSRYLVKRTGEKVFLECVQDMDHENMFWYRQDPGLGLRLIYFSYDVKMKEKGDIPEGYSVSREKKERFSLILESASTNQTSMYLCASNSPGQKYEQYFGPGTRLTVT.

This clone was recorded only once. The gene calls are TRBV29-1 and TRBJ1-2, with unresolved D. Trimming shortened V by 3 bases and J by 7 bases, and 9 bases separated the two germline ends. The germline CDR1 and CDR2 sequences are SQVTM and ANQGSEA. The CDR3 extends over 11 amino acids. CDR3 bases: TGCAGCGTTGAGTGGCAGACTGGCTACACCTTC. Encoded protein: CSVEWQTGYTF.

The chain carries TRBV27 and TRBJ2-7; D is unresolved. Germline values: CDR1 MNHEY, CDR2 SMNVEV (reference sequence). V was shortened by 2 bases and J by 3 bases, with 8 bases between the two germline ends. CDR3 length: 13 amino acids. This CDR3 is CASSLRGDYEQYF. The CDR3 DNA sequence: TGTGCCAGCAGTTTACGCGGAGACTACGAGCAGTACTTC.

J is TRBJ2-6 and V is TRBV5-1, with D possibly matching TRBD2 (5 bases). Per the germline V gene, CDR1 is SGHRS and CDR2 is YFSETQ. With 4 bases removed from V and 0 bases from J, the gap between germline ends came to 11 bases. The CDR3 is 16 amino acids. Here the CDR3 reads CASSPTGNSGANVLTF. CDR3 DNA: TGCGCCAGCAGCCCGACGGGAAACTCTGGGGCCAACGTCCTGACTTTC.

The rearrangement links TRBV11-2 to TRBJ2-5; 11 nucleotides align to TRBD2. The V and J ends lost 5 bases and 1 base, in that order; junction bases with no gene match: 6. From germline, CDR1 is SGHAT and CDR2 FQNNGV. CDR3 size: 16 residues. The CDR3, as DNA: TGTGCCAGCAGCGGAATGACTAGCGGGGCCCAAGAGACCCAGTACTTC. It translates to CASSGMTSGAQETQYF. Full variable domain (remainder filled in from reference TRBV11-2 and TRBJ2-5): EAGVAQSPRYKIIEKRQSVAFWCNPISGHATLYWYQQILGQGPKLLIQFQNNGVVDDSQLPKDRFSAERLKGVDSTLKIQPAKLEDSAVYLCASSGMTSGAQETQYFGPGTRLLVL.

The V and J genes are TRBV4-1 and TRBJ1-1; the D gene is possibly TRBD1 (5 bases). This CDR3 comprises 14 residues. The germline CDR1 and CDR2 sequences are MGHRA and YSYEKL. V lost 4 bases and J 4 bases, leaving 13 bases between the germline ends. The DNA of the CDR3 is TGCGCCAGCAGCCCCTACGAGGGGAGCACTGAAGCTTTCTTT. This encodes CASSPYEGSTEAFF.

The V gene is TRBV13, the J gene TRBJ2-2, with TRBD1 matching over 8 bases. The CDR3 is 16 amino acids. Per the germline V gene, CDR1 is PRHDT and CDR2 is FYEKMQ (reference sequence). V dropped 5 bases and J dropped 2; count of bases not matched to a gene: 7. The CDR3 DNA is TGTGCCAGCAGCACAGGACAGGGACTCAACACCGGGGAGCTGTTTTTT. It is translated as CASSTGQGLNTGELFF. Complete variable domain (other parts from reference TRBV13 and TRBJ2-2): AAGVIQSPRHLIKEKRETATLKCYPIPRHDTVYWYQQGPGQDPQFLISFYEKMQSDKGSIPDRFSAQQFSDYHSELNMSSLELGDSALYFCASSTGQGLNTGELFFGEGSRLTVL.

The rearrangement links TRBV4-2 to TRBJ2-7; TRBD2 agrees at 7 bases. The ends lost 0 bases at V and 0 bases at J; junction bases unmatched: 23. The germline gives CDR1 LGHNA, CDR2 YNFKEQ. The CDR3 has 22 residues. The DNA of the CDR3 is TGTGCCAGCAGCCAAGATATTCCGGTCGGCGGGAGCCTACTTACTGTCTCCTACGAGCAGTACTTC. It translates to CASSQDIPVGGSLLTVSYEQYF.